A selection of T cell receptor beta chains follows, all from one sample in a study of response to subunit inactivated influenza vaccine. MiXCR, run by TCRdb on the RT-PCR reads, gives a single entry per CDR3 protein. The sample includes around 170,000 distinct CDR3 sequences, approximately 12% of them seen just once. The input for sequencing was CD8+ T cells sorted from PBMCs, taken about 24 months after vaccination. These receptors were collected from a man aged 50-75 years who received an inactivated influenza vaccine. CDR3s include the opening cysteine and the closing phenylalanine or tryptophan. Fields, in order: clone size, J gene, V gene, D gene, CDR3 DNA, CDR3 protein. A D gene is named only where the DNA matches it firmly. Only some rows state a clone size, as once, few, many or a class for expanded clones.

clone_size: .
j_call: TRBJ2-7
v_call: TRBV2
d_call: TRBD1
cdr3_nt: TGTGCCAGCAACATACAGGGGGCCTACGAGCAGTACTTC
cdr3_aa: CASNIQGAYEQYF

clone_size: many
j_call: TRBJ2-2
v_call: TRBV12-3/TRBV12-4
d_call: TRBD1
cdr3_nt: TGTGCCAGCAGGAGACAGGGGGACACCGGGGAGCTGTTTTTT
cdr3_aa: CASRRQGDTGELFF

clone_size: .
j_call: TRBJ2-1
v_call: TRBV27
d_call: TRBD2
cdr3_nt: TGTGCCAGCAGTATACTAGCGGGAGACAATGAGCAGTTCTTC
cdr3_aa: CASSILAGDNEQFF

clone_size: few
j_call: TRBJ2-3
v_call: TRBV7-8
d_call: .
cdr3_nt: TGTGCCAGCAGCTCCTCGGAGACGGCCGCGGATACGCAGTATTTT
cdr3_aa: CASSSSETAADTQYF

clone_size: few
j_call: TRBJ2-7
v_call: TRBV28
d_call: .
cdr3_nt: TGTGCCAGCATGTACATGGGCATCGGTTTCTACGAGCAGTACTTC
cdr3_aa: CASMYMGIGFYEQYF

clone_size: many
j_call: TRBJ2-3
v_call: TRBV10-3
d_call: .
cdr3_nt: TGTGCCATCAGTGAGGTGGTCCTCACAGATACGCAGTATTTT
cdr3_aa: CAISEVVLTDTQYF

clone_size: few
j_call: TRBJ1-1
v_call: TRBV12-3/TRBV12-4
d_call: .
cdr3_nt: TGTGCCAGCAGTTTAGACAGGGCCACTGAAGCTTTCTTT
cdr3_aa: CASSLDRATEAFF

clone_size: .
j_call: TRBJ2-1
v_call: TRBV4-2
d_call: TRBD1
cdr3_nt: TGTGCCAGCAGCCAAGCCGACAGGGGTTCCTACAATGAGCAGTTCTTC
cdr3_aa: CASSQADRGSYNEQFF

clone_size: many
j_call: TRBJ2-1
v_call: TRBV7-3
d_call: TRBD2
cdr3_nt: TGTGCCAGCAGCCTCTATAGCGGGAGTATAGTCAATGAGCAGTTCTTC
cdr3_aa: CASSLYSGSIVNEQFF

clone_size: .
j_call: TRBJ2-7
v_call: TRBV28
d_call: TRBD2
cdr3_nt: TGTGCCAGCAAGGAACTAGCGGGAGCCTACGAGCAGTACTTC
cdr3_aa: CASKELAGAYEQYF

clone_size: .
j_call: TRBJ2-2
v_call: TRBV18
d_call: .
cdr3_nt: TGTGCCAGCTCTCCGACTAGATCGAACACCGGGGAGCTGTTTTTT
cdr3_aa: CASSPTRSNTGELFF

clone_size: .
j_call: TRBJ2-7
v_call: TRBV2
d_call: TRBD2
cdr3_nt: TGTGCCAGCACCAAGACTAGCGAAATCTACGAGCAGTACTTC
cdr3_aa: CASTKTSEIYEQYF

clone_size: few
j_call: TRBJ1-1
v_call: TRBV10-3
d_call: .
cdr3_nt: TGTGCCATCAGTGGGGGGGGAACAAAGAACACTGAAGCTTTCTTT
cdr3_aa: CAISGGGTKNTEAFF

clone_size: few
j_call: TRBJ2-5
v_call: TRBV7-8
d_call: TRBD2
cdr3_nt: TGTGCCAGCAGCTTAGTCCTTAGCGGGGGAAGCCAAGAGACCCAGTACTTC
cdr3_aa: CASSLVLSGGSQETQYF

clone_size: few
j_call: TRBJ1-6
v_call: TRBV4-2
d_call: TRBD1
cdr3_nt: TGTGCCAGCAGCCAACTGATCGGGACAGGGAATTCACCCCTCCACTTT
cdr3_aa: CASSQLIGTGNSPLHF

clone_size: .
j_call: TRBJ2-7
v_call: TRBV15
d_call: .
cdr3_nt: TGTGCCACCAGCGGGTGGGGGGCCCTCTCCTACGAGCAGTACTTC
cdr3_aa: CATSGWGALSYEQYF

clone_size: few
j_call: TRBJ2-1
v_call: TRBV20-1
d_call: .
cdr3_nt: TGCAGTGCTAGAGATCCGCGGGGATCCTTAAATGAGCAGTTCTTC
cdr3_aa: CSARDPRGSLNEQFF

clone_size: few
j_call: TRBJ2-7
v_call: TRBV11-2
d_call: .
cdr3_nt: TGTGCCAGCAGCTTAGGAGCGGGTAACTCCTACGAGCAGTACTTC
cdr3_aa: CASSLGAGNSYEQYF

clone_size: .
j_call: TRBJ2-7
v_call: TRBV9
d_call: TRBD2
cdr3_nt: TGTGCCAGCAGCTCTCGACTAGCGGGAGGAGATGAGCAGTACTTC
cdr3_aa: CASSSRLAGGDEQYF

clone_size: few
j_call: TRBJ2-1
v_call: TRBV14
d_call: .
cdr3_nt: TGTGCCAGCAGCCTGACTAGATTTGCTCTCAATGAGCAGTTCTTC
cdr3_aa: CASSLTRFALNEQFF

clone_size: .
j_call: TRBJ2-1
v_call: TRBV20-1
d_call: TRBD2
cdr3_nt: TGCAGTGCTAGGGGACTAGCGGGCTCCTACAATGAGCAGTTCTTC
cdr3_aa: CSARGLAGSYNEQFF

clone_size: .
j_call: TRBJ2-7
v_call: TRBV2
d_call: TRBD1
cdr3_nt: TGTGCCAGCAGGGCCGGGACAGGTTCCTCCTACGAGCAGTACTTC
cdr3_aa: CASRAGTGSSYEQYF

clone_size: .
j_call: TRBJ2-3
v_call: TRBV28
d_call: .
cdr3_nt: TGTGCCAGCAGTTTATACGCGGCTAGCACAGATACGCAGTATTTT
cdr3_aa: CASSLYAASTDTQYF

clone_size: .
j_call: TRBJ1-3
v_call: TRBV2
d_call: .
cdr3_nt: TGTGCCAGCAGTGAAGTTGGACTTCTTGATAAAGGCATATATTTT
cdr3_aa: CASSEVGLLDKGIYF

clone_size: .
j_call: TRBJ2-3
v_call: TRBV4-3
d_call: TRBD2
cdr3_nt: TGCGCCAGCAGCCGCCTAGCGGAGGGGTGGGGCACAGATACGCAGTATTTT
cdr3_aa: CASSRLAEGWGTDTQYF

clone_size: once
j_call: TRBJ1-5
v_call: TRBV11-2
d_call: .
cdr3_nt: TGTGCCAGCGCTCGGGGGAGGAATCAGCCCCAGCATTTT
cdr3_aa: CASARGRNQPQHF

clone_size: .
j_call: TRBJ2-3
v_call: TRBV12-3/TRBV12-4
d_call: TRBD2
cdr3_nt: TGTGCCAGCAGTTTATGGGGTAGCGGGGGGGCCTCCACGCAGTATTTT
cdr3_aa: CASSLWGSGGASTQYF

clone_size: many
j_call: TRBJ2-2
v_call: TRBV5-6
d_call: .
cdr3_nt: TGTGCCAGCAGTCGACAGGTGTTTCCCGGGGAGCTGTTTTTT
cdr3_aa: CASSRQVFPGELFF

clone_size: few
j_call: TRBJ2-1
v_call: TRBV7-3
d_call: TRBD2
cdr3_nt: TGTGCCAGCAGCGGACCTAGCGGCGAGCAGTTCTTC
cdr3_aa: CASSGPSGEQFF

clone_size: many
j_call: TRBJ2-1
v_call: TRBV4-2
d_call: .
cdr3_nt: TGTGCCAGCAGCCAAGGGGTGACTAGGAGCTCCTACAATGAGCAGTTCTTC
cdr3_aa: CASSQGVTRSSYNEQFF